These 25 T cell receptor beta chains were sequenced from one sample in a study of cytomegalovirus exposure and HLA in healthy donors. The PCR employed 60 Vbeta primers together with 13 Jbeta primers. Data came from immunoSEQ multiplex PCR; TCRdb stores just in-frame clones and leaves some out. The sample lists more than 70,000 clones, 70% to 80% seen once, with roughly 10% in the top ten. Sequencing was done on a sample of PBMCs. These receptors all stem from a woman aged 45-59 years in good health and CMV-seropositive.

This clone has just one count. The chain links TRBV28 to TRBJ2-2; maybe TRBD1 (6 bases). Germline loops: CDR1 MDHEN, CDR2 SYDVKM. V was cut by 5 bases and J by 4 bases, with 17 bases left in between. The CDR3 contains 16 residues. The CDR3 DNA reads as TGTGCCAGCAGTCCCCTGTCCGGGACACTCACCGGGGAGCTGTTTTTT. It yields the protein CASSPLSGTLTGELFF.

The gene calls are TRBV18 and TRBJ2-7, with 11 nucleotides matching TRBD1. Germline CDR1 and CDR2: KGHSH and LQKENI. The CDR3 loop spans 15 amino acids. Trimming at V came to 5 bases and at J to 3 bases, leaving 6 bases not matched to a gene. CDR3 coding DNA: TGTGCCAGCTCATCGACGGGACAGGGGGTCTACGAGCAGTACTTC. This sequence encodes CASSSTGQGVYEQYF.

The rearrangement links TRBV5-1 to TRBJ1-1; TRBD1 matches at 7 bases. Losses at the gene ends were 3 bases for V and 1 base for J; bases not matched to a gene: 6. Per germline, CDR1 SGHRS and CDR2 YFSETQ. CDR3 length equals 15 residues. The CDR3 protein is CASSYPDRTNTEAFF. The CDR3 DNA reads as TGCGCCAGCAGCTACCCGGACAGGACGAACACTGAAGCTTTCTTT.

The chain uses TRBV4-3 and TRBJ1-1, with D possibly matching TRBD1 (6 bases). Trimming cost V 0 bases and J 3 bases, with 14 bases left between them. The germline gives CDR1 LGHNA, CDR2 YSLEER. The length of the CDR3 is 16 residues. The CDR3 DNA is TGCGCCAGCAGCCAAGATTTCCCGGCAGGGGACACTGAAGCTTTCTTT. Amino acids: CASSQDFPAGDTEAFF.

The rearrangement links TRBV10-1 to TRBJ1-1; D might be TRBD1 (6 bases). Per the germline V gene, CDR1 is WNHNN and CDR2 is SYGVQD (reference sequence). V was shortened by 3 bases and J by 7 bases, with 9 bases between the two germline ends. This CDR3 spans 12 amino acids. For the CDR3, the DNA is TGCGCCAGCAGTGACCCGGACAGTGAAGCTTTCTTT. Translating it yields CASSDPDSEAFF.

The rearrangement uses TRBV6-4 and TRBJ2-3, with 8 nucleotides matching TRBD1. J was trimmed by 4 bases and V by 6 bases; bases with no gene match: 6. Germline-derived CDR1 and CDR2 are MRHNA and SNTAGT. The CDR3 consists of 14 residues. The CDR3 DNA is TGTGCCAGCAGCCGGACAGGGATAGCAGATACGCAGTATTTT. Translated, it gives CASSRTGIADTQYF.

This clone was seen only a few times. The chain carries TRBV27 and TRBJ2-7; D might be TRBD2 (6 bases). Germline V gives CDR1 MNHEY, CDR2 SMNVEV (reference sequence). This CDR3 comprises 15 residues. Trimming took off 5 bases at V and 7 bases at J, with 21 bases between the two ends. The CDR3: CASSPSVRGGWEQYF. The CDR3, as DNA: TGTGCCAGCAGTCCCTCTGTTAGGGGAGGTTGGGAGCAGTACTTC.

The chain couples TRBV7-3 to TRBJ2-1; D remains unclear. CDR1 is SGHTA and CDR2 is FQGTGA in the germline V gene. The V end lost 5 bases, the J end lost 0 bases, and 14 bases lay between the germline ends. This CDR3 contains 16 residues. DNA for the CDR3: TGTGCCAGCAGCCCAGTAGCATCCAGCTCCTACAATGAGCAGTTCTTC. This gives the protein CASSPVASSSYNEQFF.

This clone was counted a few times. J is TRBJ1-5 and V is TRBV2; tentative D call: TRBD1 (6 bases). This CDR3 has 12 residues. Trimming stripped 8 bases from V and 4 bases from J, with 9 bases between. The germline CDR1 and CDR2 sequences are SNHLY and FYNNEI. The CDR3 loop is CASGTSNQPQHF. In DNA, the CDR3 is TGTGCCAGCGGGACATCGAATCAGCCCCAGCATTTT. Supplemented by reference TRBV2 and TRBJ1-5, the full variable domain reads EPEVTQTPSHQVTQMGQEVILRCVPISNHLYFYWYRQILGQKVEFLVSFYNNEISEKSEIFDDQFSVERPDGSNFTLKIRSTKLEDSAMYFCASGTSNQPQHFGDGTRLSIL.

The table lists this clone with a few counts. V usage is TRBV28 and J usage is TRBJ1-3; D unresolved. Trimming left V 3 bases short and J 2 bases short, with 11 bases between. Germline V lookup: CDR1 MDHEN, CDR2 SYDVKM. The CDR3 sequence is 15 residues long. This chain's CDR3 is CASSFSVNTGNTIYF. CDR3 nucleotides: TGTGCCAGCAGTTTTTCGGTAAATACTGGAAACACCATATATTTT. Combining the CDR3 with reference TRBV28 and TRBJ1-3 gives the whole variable domain DVKVTQSSRYLVKRTGEKVFLECVQDMDHENMFWYRQDPGLGLRLIYFSYDVKMKEKGDIPEGYSVSREKKERFSLILESASTNQTSMYLCASSFSVNTGNTIYFGEGSWLTVV.

This clone was observed a handful of times. The chain uses TRBV18 and TRBJ2-5; tentatively, D is TRBD2 (6 bases). Germline V lookup: CDR1 KGHSH, CDR2 LQKENI. V lost 0 bases and J lost 4, with 9 bases in between. The CDR3 totals 14 residues. The CDR3 DNA follows: TGTGCCAGCTCACCACCGGGCGGGATAGAGACCCAGTACTTC. Translating gives CASSPPGGIETQYF.

The CDR3 coding sequence is TGCAGCGTTGTAACAGGAGTTGGTCAGCCCCAGCATTTT. Amino acids: CSVVTGVGQPQHF. The chain joins TRBV29-1 to TRBJ1-5, with a possible D match to TRBD1 (5 bases). V dropped 4 bases and J dropped 6 bases, with 13 bases sitting between them. This CDR3 comprises 13 residues. Germline assignment: CDR1 SQVTM and CDR2 ANQGSEA.

V gene TRBV4-1 combines with J gene TRBJ2-1; 7 bases line up with TRBD1. CDR3 length: 15 amino acids. Germline lookup yields CDR1 MGHRA and CDR2 YSYEKL. V trimming: 4 bases; J trimming: 4 bases; junction bases outside the gene matches: 7. The CDR3 bases are TGCGCCAGCAGCCCCAGACAGGGCGAATACAATGAGCAGTTCTTC. Translated, it gives CASSPRQGEYNEQFF.

The chain joins TRBV7-2 to TRBJ1-2; 11 positions agree with TRBD1. CDR1 and CDR2 (germline): SGHTA, FQGNSA. V was clipped by 1 base and J by 8 bases; unmatched bases: 12. The CDR3 is made up of 17 amino acids. The CDR3 DNA follows: TGTGCCAGCAGCTTAGTGGACAGGGGGCGCTGGAATAACGGCTACACCTTC. This encodes CASSLVDRGRWNNGYTF.

The chain links TRBV5-1 to TRBJ1-4; 7 bases are shared with TRBD1. This CDR3 region has 15 residues. V lost 4 bases, J lost 2 bases, and 5 bases stayed unmatched. The germline V gene has CDR1 SGHRS and CDR2 YFSETQ. In DNA, the CDR3 is TGCGCCAGCAGCGTGACAGGGAACACTAATGAAAAACTGTTTTTT. As protein: CASSVTGNTNEKLFF.

This CDR3 is CASSESQGKQYF. Here the CDR3 DNA reads TGCGCCAGCAGTGAGTCGCAGGGCAAGCAGTACTTC. This sequence joins TRBV10-1 and TRBJ2-7, with D perhaps matching TRBD1 (5 bases). CDR3 length equals 12 residues. The V end lost 0 bases, the J end lost 8 bases, and 8 bases lay between the germline ends. Germline CDR1 is WNHNN and CDR2 is SYGVQD (reference sequence).

The chain uses TRBV7-2 and TRBJ2-1; 8 bases fit TRBD2. The germline CDR1 and CDR2 sequences are SGHTA and FQGNSA. The CDR3 has 15 amino acids. J gave up 7 bases and V 2 bases, and 7 bases lay outside the gene matches. Here the CDR3 DNA reads TGTGCCAGCAGCTTAACTAGCGGCCTTCTGAATGAGCAGTTCTTC. It is translated as CASSLTSGLLNEQFF.

V and J are TRBV19 and TRBJ1-1, with 9 bases identical to TRBD1. Germline V gene lookup returns CDR1 LNHDA and CDR2 SQIVND (reference sequence). V trimming: 2 bases; J trimming: 6 bases; junction bases outside the gene matches: 4. This CDR3 contains 14 residues. The CDR3 DNA is TGTGCCAGTAGTATAATGGGACAGGGCGCTGAAGCTTTCTTT. Its translation is CASSIMGQGAEAFF.

The chain couples TRBV19 to TRBJ1-2; D perhaps matches TRBD1 (5 bases). CDR1 and CDR2 from the germline V gene are LNHDA and SQIVND (reference sequence). The CDR3 length is 13 residues. The germline V and J ends were trimmed by 5 bases and 2 bases, with 9 bases remaining between them. CDR3 residues: CASSYDSNYGYTF. The CDR3, as DNA: TGTGCCAGTAGTTACGACAGCAACTATGGCTACACCTTC.

The chain has TRBV11-2 and TRBJ2-3; 13 nucleotides line up with TRBD2. There are 16 residues in the CDR3. Germline V gives CDR1 SGHAT, CDR2 FQNNGV. V lost 2 bases and J lost 3; bases outside the gene matches: 2. The CDR3 loop reads CASSLSGLAGTDTQYF. CDR3 coding DNA: TGTGCCAGCAGCTTATCGGGACTAGCGGGGACAGATACGCAGTATTTT.

The J gene is TRBJ2-1, the V gene TRBV4-1, with 10 nucleotides matching TRBD2. V lost 0 bases and J lost 5; bases outside the gene matches: 7. Per the germline V gene, CDR1 is MGHRA and CDR2 is YSYEKL. The length of the CDR3 is 17 residues. DNA of the CDR3: TGCGCCAGCAGCCAAGAGGACCTAGCGGGAGTCAACAATGAGCAGTTCTTC. Protein sequence: CASSQEDLAGVNNEQFF.

In its sample, this clone was seen a few times. CDR3 residues: CASSRLAAHNEQFF. The CDR3 DNA follows: TGTGCCAGCAGTCGACTAGCGGCCCACAATGAGCAGTTCTTC. This chain uses TRBV6-5 with TRBJ2-1, with 9 bases that match TRBD2. CDR3 length equals 14 residues. Trimming took 5 bases from V and 5 from J; bases not matched to a gene: 4. CDR1 is MNHEY, CDR2 SVGAGI, per germline.

This clone has just a few counts. This chain uses TRBV4-3 with TRBJ2-7; 7 positions agree with TRBD1. Per germline, CDR1 LGHNA and CDR2 YSLEER. Trimming took 0 bases from V and 4 from J; bases not matched to a gene: 6. The CDR3 has 15 residues. CDR3 sequence: CASSQDWPGGYEQYF. The CDR3 coding sequence is TGCGCCAGCAGCCAAGATTGGCCAGGGGGTTACGAGCAGTACTTC.

V and J are TRBV4-3 and TRBJ2-3; 9 nucleotides align to TRBD1. The CDR3 consists of 16 residues. Germline-derived CDR1 and CDR2 are LGHNA and YSLEER. J lost 2 bases, V lost 0 bases, and 3 bases had no gene match. The CDR3 DNA sequence: TGCGCCAGCAGCCAAGATAGGGACAGGGCCACAGATACGCAGTATTTT. Protein: CASSQDRDRATDTQYF.

This chain links TRBV6-5 with TRBJ2-3; 8 bases are shared with TRBD2. With 6 bases clipped from V and 5 bases from J, the junction kept 7 bases outside the gene matches. The CDR3 loop spans 14 amino acids. Germline lookup yields CDR1 MNHEY and CDR2 SVGAGI. CDR3 sequence reads: CASRRRGGRDTQYF. DNA of the CDR3: TGTGCCAGCAGGAGGCGCGGGGGGAGAGATACGCAGTATTTT.